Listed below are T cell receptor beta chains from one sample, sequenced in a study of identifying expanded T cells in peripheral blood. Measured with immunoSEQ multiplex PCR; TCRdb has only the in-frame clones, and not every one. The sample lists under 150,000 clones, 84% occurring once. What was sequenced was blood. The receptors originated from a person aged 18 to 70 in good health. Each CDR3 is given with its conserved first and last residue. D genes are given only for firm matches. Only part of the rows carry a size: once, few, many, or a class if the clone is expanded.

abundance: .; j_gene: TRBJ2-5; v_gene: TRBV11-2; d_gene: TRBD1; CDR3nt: TGTGCCAGCTCCTTGCAGGACAGGGGGGAGACCCAGTACTTC; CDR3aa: CASSLQDRGETQYF
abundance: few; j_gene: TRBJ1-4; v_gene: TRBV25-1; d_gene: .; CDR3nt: TGTGCCAGCAGTGAACCTCTGGGGGGGGGCGAAAAACTGTTTTTT; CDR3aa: CASSEPLGGGEKLFF
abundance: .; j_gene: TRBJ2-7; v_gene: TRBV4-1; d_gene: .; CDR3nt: TGCGCCAGCAGCCAAGATTCGGGGGCCGAGCAGTACTTC; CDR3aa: CASSQDSGAEQYF
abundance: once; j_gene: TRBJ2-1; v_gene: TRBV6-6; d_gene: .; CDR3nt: TGTGCCAGCAAGCGGGACATTCTTTACAATGAGCAGTTCTTC; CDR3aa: CASKRDILYNEQFF
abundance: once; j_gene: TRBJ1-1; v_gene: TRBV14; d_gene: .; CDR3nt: TGTGCCAGCAGCCAGAGGAGACAAAACACTGAAGCTTTCTTT; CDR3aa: CASSQRRQNTEAFF
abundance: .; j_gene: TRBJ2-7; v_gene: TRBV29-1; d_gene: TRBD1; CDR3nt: TGCAGCGTGCTGGACAGGGGGCGCCCCTACGAGCAGTACTTC; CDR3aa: CSVLDRGRPYEQYF
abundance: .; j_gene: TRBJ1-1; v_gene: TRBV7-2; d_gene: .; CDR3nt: TGTGCCAGCAGCTTATCAGGGGCGAGGACTGAAGCTTTCTTT; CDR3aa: CASSLSGARTEAFF
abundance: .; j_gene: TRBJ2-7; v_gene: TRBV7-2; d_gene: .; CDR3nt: TGTGCCAGCAGCTTAGTAGGCAGGGGGGACGGGCAGTACTTC; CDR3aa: CASSLVGRGDGQYF
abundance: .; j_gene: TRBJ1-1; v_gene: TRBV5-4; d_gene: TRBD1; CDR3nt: TGTGCCAGCAGCCGAACCCGGGACAGGGCCGGTGAAGCTTTCTTT; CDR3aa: CASSRTRDRAGEAFF
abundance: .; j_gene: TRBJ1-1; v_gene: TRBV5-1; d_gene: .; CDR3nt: TGCGCCAGCAGCTTCGGAGGATCGAACACTGAAGCTTTCTTT; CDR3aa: CASSFGGSNTEAFF
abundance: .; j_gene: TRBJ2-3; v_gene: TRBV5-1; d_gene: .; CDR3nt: TGCGCCAGCAGCCCGCGACCCGGGGGTTTAGAGTATTTT; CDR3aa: CASSPRPGGLEYF
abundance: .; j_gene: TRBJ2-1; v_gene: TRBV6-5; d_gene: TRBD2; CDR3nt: TGTGCCAGCAGCGATAGCGGGGACTCCTACAATGAGCAGTTCTTC; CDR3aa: CASSDSGDSYNEQFF
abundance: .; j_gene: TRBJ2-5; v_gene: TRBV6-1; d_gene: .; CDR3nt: TGTGCCAGCAAAAGGACAGCCAAAGAGACCCAGTACTTC; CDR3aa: CASKRTAKETQYF
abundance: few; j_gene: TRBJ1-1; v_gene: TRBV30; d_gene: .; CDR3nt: TGTGCCTCTGATAAGAACACTGAAGCTTTCTTT; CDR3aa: CASDKNTEAFF
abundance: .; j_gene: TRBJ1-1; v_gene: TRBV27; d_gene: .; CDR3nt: TGTGCCAGCAGTTTGGGTCCCAAAGCTTTCTTT; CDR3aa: CASSLGPKAFF
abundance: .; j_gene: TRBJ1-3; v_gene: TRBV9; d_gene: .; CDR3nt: TGTGCCAGCAGCGTAAGGGGGGACGGAAACACCATATATTTT; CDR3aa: CASSVRGDGNTIYF
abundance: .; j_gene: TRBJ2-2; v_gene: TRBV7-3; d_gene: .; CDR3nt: TGTGCCAGCGGCACTCGCACCACCGGGGAGCTGTTTTTT; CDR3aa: CASGTRTTGELFF
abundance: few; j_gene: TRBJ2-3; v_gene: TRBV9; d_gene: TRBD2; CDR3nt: TGTGCCAGCAGCGTAGTTGGACTAGCGGGGGGAATAGATACGCAGTATTTT; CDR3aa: CASSVVGLAGGIDTQYF
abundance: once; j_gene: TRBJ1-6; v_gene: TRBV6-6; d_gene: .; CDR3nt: TGTGCCAGCAGTTACTATGGAGGGCCAACCTTTTCACCCCTCCACTTT; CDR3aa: CASSYYGGPTFSPLHF
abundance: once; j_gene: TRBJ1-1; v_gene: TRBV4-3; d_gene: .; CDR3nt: TGCGCCAGCAGCCAAGATGGGGGATTTGGCACTGAAGCTTTCTTT; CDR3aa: CASSQDGGFGTEAFF
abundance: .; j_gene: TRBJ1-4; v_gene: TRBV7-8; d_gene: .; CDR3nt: TGTGCCAGCAGCTTGGAAGACGGTCGCGGAAAACTGTTTTTT; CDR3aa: CASSLEDGRGKLFF
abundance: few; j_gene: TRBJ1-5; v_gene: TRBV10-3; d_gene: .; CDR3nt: TGTGCCATCAACGGTCCCAATCAGCCCCAGCATTTT; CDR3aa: CAINGPNQPQHF
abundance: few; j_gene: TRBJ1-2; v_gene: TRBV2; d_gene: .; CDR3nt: TGTGCCAGCAGCTTAGAGGGCAGTGACTACTATGGCTACACCTTC; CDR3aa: CASSLEGSDYYGYTF
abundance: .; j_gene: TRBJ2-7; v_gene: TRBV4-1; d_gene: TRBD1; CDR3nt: TGCGCCAGCAGCCCTGCTCGAATAGGGCAGGGGGTTGGGGAGCAGTACTTC; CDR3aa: CASSPARIGQGVGEQYF
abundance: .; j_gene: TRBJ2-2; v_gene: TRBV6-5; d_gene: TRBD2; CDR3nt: TGTGCCAGCAGTTACTCCGGGACTAGCTCCGGGGAGCTGTTTTTT; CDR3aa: CASSYSGTSSGELFF
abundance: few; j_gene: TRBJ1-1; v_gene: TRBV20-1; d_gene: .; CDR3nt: TGCAGTGCTAGGTTCGGGGCTTTCTTT; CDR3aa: CSARFGAFF
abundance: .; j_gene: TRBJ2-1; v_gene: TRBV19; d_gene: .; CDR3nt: TGTGCCAGTAGGGAGACAGTAACCTACAATGAGCAGTTCTTC; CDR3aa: CASRETVTYNEQFF
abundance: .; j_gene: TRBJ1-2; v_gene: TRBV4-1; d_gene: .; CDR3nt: TGCGCCAGCAGCCAAGATATAGGAGTCAGGAGGGGGGCCAGGGATGGCTACACCTTC; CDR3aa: CASSQDIGVRRGARDGYTF
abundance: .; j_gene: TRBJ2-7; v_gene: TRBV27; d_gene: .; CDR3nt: TGTGCCAGCAGTTTCGGAGTTGAGGAGTACTTC; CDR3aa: CASSFGVEEYF
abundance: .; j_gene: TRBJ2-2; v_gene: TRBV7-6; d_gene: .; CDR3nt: TGTGCCAGCAGTCCTTATCCAACCGTAGAGCTGTTTTTT; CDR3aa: CASSPYPTVELFF
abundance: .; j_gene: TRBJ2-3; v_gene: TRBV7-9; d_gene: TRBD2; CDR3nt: TGTGCCAGCAGCTTAGGTGGACTAGCGGGGGGGCGGCCCACAGATACGCAGTATTTT; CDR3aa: CASSLGGLAGGRPTDTQYF
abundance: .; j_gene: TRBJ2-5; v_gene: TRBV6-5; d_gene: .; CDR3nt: TGTGCCAGCAGTTCCCCGGGGTGGCAAGAGACCCAGTACTTC; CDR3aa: CASSSPGWQETQYF
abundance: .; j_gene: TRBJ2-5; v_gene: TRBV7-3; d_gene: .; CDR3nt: TGTGCCAGCAGCCCCGGACAGTATGAGACCCAGTACTTC; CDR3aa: CASSPGQYETQYF
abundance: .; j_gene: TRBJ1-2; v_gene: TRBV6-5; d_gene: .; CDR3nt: TGTGCCAGCAGTTACTCACTCGGGGGGCACGATGGCTACACCTTC; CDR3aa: CASSYSLGGHDGYTF
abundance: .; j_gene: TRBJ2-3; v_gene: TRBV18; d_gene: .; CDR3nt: TGTGCCAGCTCACCCAGTTGGTTTAGAAACACAGATACGCAGTATTTT; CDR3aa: CASSPSWFRNTDTQYF
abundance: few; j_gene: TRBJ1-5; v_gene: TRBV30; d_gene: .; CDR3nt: TGTGCCTGGACCCGACAGACTAATCAGCCCCAGCATTTT; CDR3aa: CAWTRQTNQPQHF
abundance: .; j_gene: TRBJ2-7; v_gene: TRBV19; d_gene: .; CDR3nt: TGTGCCAGTAGTATCTACACCGATTTTTACGAGCAGTACTTC; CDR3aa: CASSIYTDFYEQYF
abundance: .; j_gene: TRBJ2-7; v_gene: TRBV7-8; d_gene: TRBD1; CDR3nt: TGTGCCAGCAGCCGAGGACAGGGGCGCGAGCAGTACTTC; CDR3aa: CASSRGQGREQYF
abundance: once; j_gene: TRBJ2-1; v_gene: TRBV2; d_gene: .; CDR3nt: TGTGCCAGCAGGGCCCGGGAAGGATACAATGAGCAGTTCTTC; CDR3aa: CASRAREGYNEQFF
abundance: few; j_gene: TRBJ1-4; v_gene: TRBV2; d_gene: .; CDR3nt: TGTGCCAGCAGTCGCCAGACAGAAAAACTGTTTTTT; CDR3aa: CASSRQTEKLFF
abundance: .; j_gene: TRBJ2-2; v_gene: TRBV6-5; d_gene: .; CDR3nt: TGTGCCAGCACCCCACAGGGATGGAACACCGGGGAGCTGTTTTTT; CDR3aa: CASTPQGWNTGELFF
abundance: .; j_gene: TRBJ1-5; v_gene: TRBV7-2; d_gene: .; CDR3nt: TGTGCCAGCAGCTTAAGCTCATCTCAGCCCCAGCATTTT; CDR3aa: CASSLSSSQPQHF
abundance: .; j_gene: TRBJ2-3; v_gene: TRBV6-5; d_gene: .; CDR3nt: TGTGCCAGCAGTTCCTCCATCTCGCAGTATTTT; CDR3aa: CASSSSISQYF
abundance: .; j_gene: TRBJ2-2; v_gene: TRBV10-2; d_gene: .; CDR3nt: TGCGCCACAAGGGGGATGAACACCGGGGAGCTGTTTTTT; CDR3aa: CATRGMNTGELFF
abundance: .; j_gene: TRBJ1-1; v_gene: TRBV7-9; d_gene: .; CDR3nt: TGTGCCAGCAGCTTAGTCCTGAACACTGAAGCTTTCTTT; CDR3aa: CASSLVLNTEAFF
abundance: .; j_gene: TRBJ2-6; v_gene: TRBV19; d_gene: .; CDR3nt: TGTGCCAGTAAGGACGTGTCAACTGGGGCCAACGTCCTGACTTTC; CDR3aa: CASKDVSTGANVLTF
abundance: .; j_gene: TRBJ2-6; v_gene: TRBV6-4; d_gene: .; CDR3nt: TGTGCCAGCAGGGAGCGGGCTGGGGCCAACGTCCTGACTTTC; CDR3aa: CASRERAGANVLTF
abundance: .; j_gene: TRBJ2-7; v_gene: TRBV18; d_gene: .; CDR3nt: TGTGCCAGCTCACCGTTCTTTGGTTTAGTTAACGAGCAGTACTTC; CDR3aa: CASSPFFGLVNEQYF
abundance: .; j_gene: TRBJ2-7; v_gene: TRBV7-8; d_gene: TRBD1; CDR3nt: TGTGCCAGCAGCCTCCGGGGACAGGCCTACGAGCAGTACTTC; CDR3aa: CASSLRGQAYEQYF
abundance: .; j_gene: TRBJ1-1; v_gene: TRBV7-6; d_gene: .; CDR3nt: TGTGCCAGCAGCAGACCACAGGGACTGGGGACTGAAGCTTTCTTT; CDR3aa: CASSRPQGLGTEAFF
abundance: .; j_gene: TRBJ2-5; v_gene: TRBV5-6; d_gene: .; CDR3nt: TGTGCCAGCAGCTTGCGGGGACAATTGACTCTTCCCAACTTC; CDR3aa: CASSLRGQLTLPNF
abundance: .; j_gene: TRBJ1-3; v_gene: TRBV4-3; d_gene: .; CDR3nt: TGCGCCAGCAGCCAAAAATGGGGCGCGTCTGGAAACACCATATATTTT; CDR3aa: CASSQKWGASGNTIYF
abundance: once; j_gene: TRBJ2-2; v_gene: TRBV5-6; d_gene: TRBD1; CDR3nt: TGTGCCAGCAGCTTGTGGGGAACAGGGGGCCCGTTGAACACCGGGGAGCTGTTTTTT; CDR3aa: CASSLWGTGGPLNTGELFF
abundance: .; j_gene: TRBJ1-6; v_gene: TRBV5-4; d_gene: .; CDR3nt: TGTGCCAGCAGCTTGGGGAGGGCCTATAATTCACCCCTCCACTTT; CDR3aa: CASSLGRAYNSPLHF